The 5 T cell receptor beta chains below were found in one sample sequenced in a study of blood T cells in healthy people across ages (dated by TCRdb to between 2014 and 2017). The library relied on 5' RACE. TCRdb lists the instrument as Illumina HiSeq 2500. A second PCR of about 6 to 12 cycles was run with a J-beta primer mix and a sample-barcoded 5' primer. TCRdb redid the processing of the public reads, applying fastp at Q25 and MiXCR, and retained in-frame beta chains. Every entry covers one CDR3 protein and lists the most common genes and DNA from its rows. The sample includes around 1,700,000 distinct CDR3 sequences, with 28% observed a single time. The top ten clones comprise over 7% of the sample. The specimen sequenced was blood. The receptors originated from a woman under 40 in good health.

The rearrangement joins TRBV7-2 to TRBJ2-3; no firm D call. V dropped 7 bases and J dropped 6 bases, with 14 bases sitting between them. The germline V gene has CDR1 SGHTA and CDR2 FQGNSA. The CDR3 contains 13 residues. This CDR3 reads CASTTTTLDTQYF. CDR3 nucleotides: TGTGCCAGCACCACTACGACCCTGGATACGCAGTATTTT.

This clonotype was seen a few times. The J gene is TRBJ2-1, the V gene TRBV11-2; TRBD2 matches at 8 bases. Germline V gene lookup returns CDR1 SGHAT and CDR2 FQNNGV. CDR3 length: 16 residues. V was clipped by 4 bases and J by 4 bases; unmatched bases: 9. DNA of the CDR3: TGTGCCAGCAGCTCCCTCCTTAGCGGGGAATACAATGAGCAGTTCTTC. It encodes CASSSLLSGEYNEQFF.

This clonotype was picked up a small number of times. V usage is TRBV9 and J usage is TRBJ1-1; no reliable D call. Germline lookup yields CDR1 SGDLS and CDR2 YYNGEE. V dropped 3 bases and J dropped 4 bases, with 13 bases sitting between them. The CDR3 is 14 amino acids. DNA of the CDR3: TGTGCCAGCAGCGCAACCTTGTGGGCCACTGAAGCTTTCTTT. This sequence encodes CASSATLWATEAFF. The full variable domain, rest sourced from reference TRBV9 and TRBJ1-1, is DSGVTQTPKHLITATGQRVTLRCSPRSGDLSVYWYQQSLDQGLQFLIQYYNGEERAKGNILERFSAQQFPDLHSELNLSSLELGDSALYFCASSATLWATEAFFGQGTRLTVV.

The chain is built from TRBV18 and TRBJ1-5, with a tentative D call TRBD1 (6 bases). Germline CDR1 and CDR2: KGHSH and LQKENI. The CDR3 is made up of 15 amino acids. Trimming left V 4 bases short and J 7 bases short, with 17 bases between. CDR3 coding DNA: TGTGCCAGCTCACTCCAGGACAGTGGGGGGCAGCCCCAGCATTTT. Protein: CASSLQDSGGQPQHF.

The CDR3 DNA reads TGTGCCAGTAGTATAGCGGACCAAGAGACCCAGTACTTC. This gives the protein CASSIADQETQYF. The V call is TRBV19, the J call TRBJ2-5; D is unresolved. CDR1 and CDR2 (germline): LNHDA, SQIVND (reference sequence). Trimming stripped 1 base from V and 0 bases from J, with 3 bases between. This CDR3 contains 13 residues.